A single sample gave rise to the 32 T cell receptor beta chains below, sequenced in a study of T cell repertoires in ileal Crohn's disease (dated by TCRdb to 2018 to 2020). Library preparation was by the immunoSEQ multiplex PCR assay. The immuneACCESS repertoire file appears here via TCRdb, limited to in-frame rearrangements. These files lack a portion of the clones; in checked studies, under half of the deficit traces to unresolved V genes, and the cause of the others is not known. The sample table contains some 1,800 clones; only one count was recorded for 85% to 90% of them. The top ten hold less than 8.5% of the sample. This specimen's time point label, per the study, means: neoterminal ileum biopsy at postoperative endoscopy, about 6 months after surgery. Sequencing was carried out using ileal tissue. These receptors all come from an adult with Crohn's disease.

This clone was detected a few times. The rearrangement uses TRBV19 and TRBJ2-1; the match to TRBD2 covers 9 bases. CDR3 length: 13 amino acids. V lost 7 bases to trimming and J lost 6 bases; unmatched junction nucleotides: 4. Germline CDR1 is LNHDA and CDR2 is SQIVND (reference sequence). The CDR3 nucleotides read TGTGCCAGTACTACTAGCGGGTCCAATGAGCAGTTCTTC. It codes for CASTTSGSNEQFF. Supplemented by reference TRBV19 and TRBJ2-1, the full variable domain reads DGGITQSPKYLFRKEGQNVTLSCEQNLNHDAMYWYRQDPGQGLRLIYYSQIVNDFQKGDIAEGYSVSREKKESFPLTVTSAQKNPTAFYLCASTTSGSNEQFFGPGTRLTVL.

J is TRBJ2-5 and V is TRBV6-5; D remains unclear. Per the germline V gene, CDR1 is MNHEY and CDR2 is SVGAGI. This CDR3 comprises 11 residues. With 1 base removed from V and 5 bases from J, the gap between germline ends came to 2 bases. The CDR3 reads CASSYWETQYF. In nucleotides, the CDR3 is TGTGCCAGCAGTTACTGGGAGACCCAGTACTTC.

This clone was observed a few times. The rearrangement links TRBV18 to TRBJ1-1; 7 positions agree with TRBD1. The germline gives CDR1 KGHSH, CDR2 LQKENI. The CDR3 runs to 14 residues. Losses at the gene ends were 3 bases for V and 7 bases for J; bases not matched to a gene: 8. The CDR3 sequence is CASSPSSGGGEAFF. The DNA of the CDR3 is TGTGCCAGCTCACCTTCCTCAGGGGGAGGTGAAGCTTTCTTT.

The chain has TRBV28 and TRBJ1-2; TRBD1 is a possible D gene (6 bases). V shed 6 bases and J shed 10 bases, with 21 bases lying between them. The length of the CDR3 is 14 residues. Germline values: CDR1 MDHEN, CDR2 SYDVKM. For the CDR3, the DNA is TGTGCCAGCAGGCCTACGGGGGGGCCAACACCCTACACCTTC. Translated: CASRPTGGPTPYTF.

V gene TRBV4-1 combines with J gene TRBJ1-2; D gene ambiguous. With 0 bases removed from V and 2 bases from J, the gap between germline ends came to 10 bases. Germline CDR1 and CDR2: MGHRA and YSYEKL. The CDR3 is 15 amino acids. This CDR3 is CASSQDIDANYGYTF. The CDR3 coding sequence is TGCGCCAGCAGCCAAGATATCGACGCCAACTATGGCTACACCTTC.

The DNA of the CDR3 is TGTGCCAGCAGCTTAGCGGCATTACAGGACAGGGAGACCCAGTACTTC. Protein sequence: CASSLAALQDRETQYF. The V gene is TRBV7-9, the J gene TRBJ2-5; 7 bases agree with TRBD1. Trimming took 0 bases from V and 5 from J; bases not matched to a gene: 9. Germline V gene sequence: CDR1 SEHNR, CDR2 FQNEAQ (reference sequence). The CDR3 extends over 16 amino acids.

This chain links TRBV5-4 with TRBJ2-1; D is uncertain. The CDR3 is 13 amino acids. Germline lookup yields CDR1 SGHNT and CDR2 YYREEE (reference sequence). The V gene lost 6 bases and the J gene lost 7 bases, with 14 bases spanning the gap. CDR3 nucleotides: TGTGCCAGCACCTCGCAGATGGAAAATGAGCAGTTCTTC. Translation gives CASTSQMENEQFF.

J is TRBJ1-2 and V is TRBV9; TRBD1 matches 10 bases. The CDR3 runs to 16 residues. Germline V gene data show CDR1 as SGDLS and CDR2 as YYNGEE. V was pared by 0 bases and J by 3 bases, with 5 bases of the junction left unmatched. In DNA form, the CDR3 reads TGTGCCAGCAGCGTAGGGGTGGGACAGGGGTACTATGGCTACACCTTC. It yields the protein CASSVGVGQGYYGYTF.

The chain has TRBV5-4 and TRBJ2-1; 8 bases align to TRBD2. From germline, CDR1 is SGHNT and CDR2 YYREEE (reference sequence). The V and J ends lost 5 bases and 0 bases, in that order; junction bases with no gene match: 7. CDR3 length: 16 residues. This chain's CDR3 is CASSRSGGSSYNEQFF. The CDR3 DNA sequence: TGTGCCAGCAGTCGAAGCGGGGGAAGCTCCTACAATGAGCAGTTCTTC.

The CDR3 reads CASRTDGSGTEAFF. DNA for the CDR3: TGCGCCAGCAGGACCGATGGGTCGGGCACTGAAGCTTTCTTT. The chain combines TRBV4-1 with TRBJ1-1; D not certain. CDR1 is MGHRA and CDR2 is YSYEKL in the germline V gene. V dropped 6 bases and J dropped 4 bases, with 15 bases sitting between them. This CDR3 is built from 14 residues.

The chain combines TRBV6-6 with TRBJ2-3; D possibly corresponds to TRBD2 (6 bases). From germline, CDR1 is MNHNY and CDR2 SVGAGI (reference sequence). V was pared by 7 bases and J by 5 bases, with 16 bases between. The length of the CDR3 is 14 residues. The CDR3 here is CASNSRDSGDTQYF. As DNA, the CDR3 is TGTGCCAGCAATTCGCGGGACTCCGGAGATACGCAGTATTTT.

The J gene is TRBJ1-6, the V gene TRBV4-1, with TRBD1 identical over 7 bases. This CDR3 has 16 amino acids. Germline assignment: CDR1 MGHRA and CDR2 YSYEKL. The V segment lost 1 base and the J segment 7 bases; nucleotides outside the gene matches: 7. The CDR3 region has the DNA TGCGCCAGCAGCCAAGGTCAGGGGGTTGTAAATTCACCCCTCCACTTT. Translated: CASSQGQGVVNSPLHF.

The rearrangement links TRBV4-1 to TRBJ1-2; D possibly corresponds to TRBD1 (5 bases). This CDR3 is 15 amino acids long. CDR1 is MGHRA, CDR2 YSYEKL, per germline. The V and J ends lost 0 bases and 4 bases respectively, with 12 bases between them. This CDR3 reads CASSQDWGGSYGYTF. CDR3 bases: TGCGCCAGCAGCCAAGACTGGGGGGGGAGCTATGGCTACACCTTC.

The chain recombines TRBV10-3 with TRBJ1-2; possibly TRBD1 for D (5 bases). V was pared by 6 bases and J by 6 bases, with 11 bases between. Germline lookup yields CDR1 ENHRY and CDR2 SYGVKD. This CDR3 region has 12 residues. The CDR3 spells CAISASGNGYTF. CDR3 coding DNA: TGTGCCATCAGCGCCTCAGGGAATGGCTACACCTTC.

The chain couples TRBV28 to TRBJ2-1, with D hard to call. Trimming removed 5 bases at V and 7 bases at J, with 9 bases between. The CDR3 length is 12 residues. Germline CDR1 MDHEN, CDR2 SYDVKM. CDR3 sequence (DNA): TGTGCCAGCAGTACCCTGGCGAATGAGCAGTTCTTC. Encoded protein: CASSTLANEQFF.

This clone was seen a single time. The rearrangement uses TRBV11-2 and TRBJ2-3; D may be TRBD1 (6 bases). Trimming took off 6 bases at V and 0 bases at J, with 13 bases between the two ends. The CDR3 covers 15 residues. Germline lookup yields CDR1 SGHAT and CDR2 FQNNGV. The CDR3, as DNA: TGTGCCAGCAGTAGAACAGGGACGAGCACAGATACGCAGTATTTT. It encodes CASSRTGTSTDTQYF.

This CDR3 reads CASSVRGQYETQYF. The DNA for the CDR3 is TGTGCCAGCAGCGTCCGGGGCCAATATGAGACCCAGTACTTC. The chain employs TRBV9 and TRBJ2-5; tentatively, D is TRBD1 or TRBD2 (5 bases each). With 2 bases removed from V and 5 bases from J, the gap between germline ends came to 13 bases. CDR3 size: 14 residues. From germline, CDR1 is SGDLS and CDR2 YYNGEE.

The chain has TRBV6-5 and TRBJ1-5; tentative D call: TRBD1 (6 bases). Trimming removed 6 bases from V and 4 bases from J, with 7 bases in between. The germline CDR1 and CDR2 sequences are MNHEY and SVGAGI. The CDR3 runs 12 residues. The CDR3 DNA reads TGTGCCAGCAGAACAGGGAATCAGCCCCAGCATTTT. Its translation: CASRTGNQPQHF.

The chain carries TRBV6-5 and TRBJ2-2; D gene ambiguous. This CDR3 is built from 13 residues. The V and J ends lost 6 bases and 5 bases respectively, with 10 bases between them. CDR1 is MNHEY, CDR2 SVGAGI, per germline. CDR3 amino acids: CASRATRTGELFF. The DNA for the CDR3 is TGTGCCAGCAGAGCCACGAGAACCGGGGAGCTGTTTTTT.

This clone was detected once. This chain's CDR3 is CSANSGSNEQFF. The CDR3 DNA follows: TGCAGCGCTAATAGCGGGAGTAATGAGCAGTTCTTC. This chain connects TRBV29-1 to TRBJ2-1; 9 nucleotides line up with TRBD2. Germline CDR1 and CDR2: SQVTM and ANQGSEA. This CDR3 is built from 12 residues. V was pared by 7 bases and J by 7 bases, with 5 bases of the junction left unmatched.

CDR3 nucleotide sequence: TGTGCCAGCAGTGAAAACTGGACAGGCTACGAGCAGTACGTC. Translated, it gives CASSENWTGYEQYV. V and J are TRBV6-1 and TRBJ2-7, with 7 positions matching TRBD1. The germline V gene has CDR1 MNHNS and CDR2 SASEGT. The CDR3 sequence is 14 residues long. The ends lost 2 bases at V and 3 bases at J; junction bases unmatched: 4.

The chain recombines TRBV7-6 with TRBJ1-5; D gene unclear. Germline V gene sequence: CDR1 SGHVS, CDR2 FNYEAQ. This CDR3 has 13 amino acids. V lost 1 base and J lost 7, with 8 bases in between. The CDR3 nucleotides read TGTGCCAGCAGCTTAGGAGGCAGGCAGCCCCAGCATTTT. Translating it yields CASSLGGRQPQHF.

The chain carries TRBV19 and TRBJ1-2; no firm D call. The CDR3 sequence is 13 residues long. With 2 bases removed from V and 5 bases from J, the gap between germline ends came to 9 bases. The germline CDR1 and CDR2 sequences are LNHDA and SQIVND (reference sequence). CDR3 protein: CASSIRLKYGYTF. The CDR3 DNA is TGTGCCAGTAGTATAAGACTCAAATATGGCTACACCTTC.

A word on this clone: The germline gene is not matched at one end of the junction; a read error may be the cause. The chain has TRBV2 and TRBJ2-5, with 8 bases lining up with TRBD1. In germline, CDR1 is SNHLY, CDR2 FYNNEI. The CDR3 contains 14 residues. CDR3 DNA sequence: TGTGCCAGCAGCGAAGGACAGGGTAGAGAGACCCAGTACTTC. It translates to CASSEGQGRETQYF.

This rearrangement joins TRBV7-8 to TRBJ1-5, with 7 bases aligning to TRBD1. This CDR3 has 14 amino acids. The V gene end was trimmed by 5 bases and the J gene end by 4 bases; junction bases not matched to a gene: 5. In germline, CDR1 is SGHVS, CDR2 FQNEAQ. Here the CDR3 DNA reads TGTGCCAGCAGCCAAGAACAGGGGAATCAGCCCCAGCATTTT. Amino acid sequence: CASSQEQGNQPQHF.

This clone was recorded once. The V gene is TRBV28, the J gene TRBJ1-2; D gene unclear. Germline V gene lookup returns CDR1 MDHEN and CDR2 SYDVKM. The V end lost 2 bases, the J end lost 2 bases, and 6 bases lay between the germline ends. The CDR3 has 13 amino acids. The CDR3 region is CASSLVSNYGYTF. The CDR3 DNA sequence: TGTGCCAGCAGTTTAGTCTCCAACTATGGCTACACCTTC.

This chain links TRBV28 with TRBJ1-2; no clear D. This CDR3 region has 11 residues. Germline V CDR1 and CDR2: MDHEN, SYDVKM. V shed 4 bases and J shed 4 bases, with 4 bases lying between them. The CDR3 DNA reads TGTGCCAGCAGTTACCCCTATGGCTACACCTTC. Its translation: CASSYPYGYTF.

The sample holds one count of this clone. The chain recombines TRBV10-2 with TRBJ2-2; D is ambiguous. Germline values: CDR1 WSHSY, CDR2 SAAADI. The CDR3 extends over 13 amino acids. The V end was cut by 6 bases, the J end by 0 bases, with 5 bases between. CDR3 loop: CASRRSNTGELFF. The CDR3 bases are TGCGCCAGCAGGCGGTCGAACACCGGGGAGCTGTTTTTT.

This chain links TRBV11-3 with TRBJ2-2, with D perhaps TRBD1 or TRBD2 (7 bases each). The CDR3 contains 16 residues. The germline CDR1 and CDR2 sequences are SGHNT and YENEEA. Trimming shortened V by 0 bases and J by 6 bases, and 14 bases separated the two germline ends. CDR3 amino acids: CASSLEQQGRAGELFF. The CDR3 DNA is TGTGCCAGCAGCTTAGAGCAACAGGGGAGGGCCGGGGAGCTGTTTTTT.

This rearrangement joins TRBV11-3 to TRBJ2-1; D uncertain. CDR3 length: 14 amino acids. V lost 5 bases and J lost 15, with 23 bases in between. Germline CDR1 SGHNT, CDR2 YENEEA. This CDR3 is CASSPNHFEVPWFF. In DNA form, the CDR3 reads TGTGCCAGCAGCCCGAACCACTTTGAAGTTCCGTGGTTCTTC.

This chain uses TRBV7-9 with TRBJ2-1; D uncertain. The CDR3 runs 12 residues. V was clipped by 5 bases and J by 8 bases, with 10 bases between them. From germline, CDR1 is SEHNR and CDR2 FQNEAQ (reference sequence). This CDR3 reads CASSVGFDEQFF. The CDR3 bases are TGTGCCAGCAGCGTCGGGTTTGATGAGCAGTTCTTC.

The chain uses TRBV2 and TRBJ2-2, with D maybe TRBD2 (6 bases). This CDR3 is 13 amino acids long. In germline, CDR1 is SNHLY, CDR2 FYNNEI. Trimming took 2 bases from V and 8 from J, leaving 9 bases between them. In DNA, the CDR3 is TGTGCCAGCAGTGAATCCCGGGAGGGGGAGCTGTTTTTT. As protein: CASSESREGELFF. Full variable domain (remainder filled in from reference TRBV2 and TRBJ2-2): EPEVTQTPSHQVTQMGQEVILRCVPISNHLYFYWYRQILGQKVEFLVSFYNNEISEKSEIFDDQFSVERPDGSNFTLKIRSTKLEDSAMYFCASSESREGELFFGEGSRLTVL.